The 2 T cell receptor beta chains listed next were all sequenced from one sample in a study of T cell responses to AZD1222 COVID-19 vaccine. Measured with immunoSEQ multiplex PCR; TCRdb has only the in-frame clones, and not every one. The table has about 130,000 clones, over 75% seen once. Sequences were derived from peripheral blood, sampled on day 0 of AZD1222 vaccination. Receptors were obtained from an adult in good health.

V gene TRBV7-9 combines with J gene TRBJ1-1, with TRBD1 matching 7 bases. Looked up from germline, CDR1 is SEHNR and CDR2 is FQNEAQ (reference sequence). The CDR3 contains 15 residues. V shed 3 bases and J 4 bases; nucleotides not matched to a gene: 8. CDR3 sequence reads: CASSFEGGPGTEAFF. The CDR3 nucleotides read TGTGCCAGCAGCTTCGAAGGGGGCCCGGGCACTGAAGCTTTCTTT.

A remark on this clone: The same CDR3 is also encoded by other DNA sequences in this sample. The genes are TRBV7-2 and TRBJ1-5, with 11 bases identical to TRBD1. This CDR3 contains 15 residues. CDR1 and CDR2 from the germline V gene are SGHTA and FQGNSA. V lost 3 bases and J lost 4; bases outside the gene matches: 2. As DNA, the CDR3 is TGTGCCAGCAGCTTGGGGACAGGGGGAAATCAGCCCCAGCATTTT. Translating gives CASSLGTGGNQPQHF.